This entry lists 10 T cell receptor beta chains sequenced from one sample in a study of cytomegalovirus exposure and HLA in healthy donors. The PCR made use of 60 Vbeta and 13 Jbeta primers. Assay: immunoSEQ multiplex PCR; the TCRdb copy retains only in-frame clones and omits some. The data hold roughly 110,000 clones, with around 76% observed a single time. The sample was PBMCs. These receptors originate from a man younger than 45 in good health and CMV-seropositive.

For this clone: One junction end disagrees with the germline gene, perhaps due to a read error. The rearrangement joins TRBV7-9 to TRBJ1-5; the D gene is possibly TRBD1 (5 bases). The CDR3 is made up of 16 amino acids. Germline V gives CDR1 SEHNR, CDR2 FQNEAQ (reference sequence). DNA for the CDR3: TGTTCCAGCAGCCGAACCGGGACTGATAGCAATCAGCCCCAGCATTTT. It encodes CSSSRTGTDSNQPQHF.

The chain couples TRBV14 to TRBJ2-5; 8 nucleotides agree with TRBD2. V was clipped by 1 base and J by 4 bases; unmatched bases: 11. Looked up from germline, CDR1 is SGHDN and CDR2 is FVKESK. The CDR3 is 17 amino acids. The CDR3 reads CASSQVRLAGSSETQYF. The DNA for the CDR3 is TGTGCCAGCAGCCAAGTACGTTTAGCGGGGTCGTCAGAGACCCAGTACTTC.

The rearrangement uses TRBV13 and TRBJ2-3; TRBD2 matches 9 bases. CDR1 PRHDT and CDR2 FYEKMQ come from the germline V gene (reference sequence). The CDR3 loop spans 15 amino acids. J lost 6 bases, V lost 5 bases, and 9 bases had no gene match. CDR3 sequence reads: CASSQFSGGRDTQYF. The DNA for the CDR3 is TGTGCCAGCAGCCAATTTAGCGGGGGAAGGGATACGCAGTATTTT.

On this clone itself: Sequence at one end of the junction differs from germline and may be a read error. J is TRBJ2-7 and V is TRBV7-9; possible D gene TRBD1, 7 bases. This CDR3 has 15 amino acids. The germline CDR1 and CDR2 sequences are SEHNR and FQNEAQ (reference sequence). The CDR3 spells CSSSPRGVLAYEQYF. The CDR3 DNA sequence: TGTTCCAGCAGCCCCAGGGGGGTACTGGCCTACGAGCAGTACTTC.

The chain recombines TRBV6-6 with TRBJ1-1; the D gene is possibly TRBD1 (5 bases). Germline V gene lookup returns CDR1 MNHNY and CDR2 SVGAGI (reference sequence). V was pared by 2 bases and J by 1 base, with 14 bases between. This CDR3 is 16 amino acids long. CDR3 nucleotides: TGTGCCAGCAGTTACGACAGCGTGCCCCCGAACACTGAAGCTTTCTTT. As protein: CASSYDSVPPNTEAFF.

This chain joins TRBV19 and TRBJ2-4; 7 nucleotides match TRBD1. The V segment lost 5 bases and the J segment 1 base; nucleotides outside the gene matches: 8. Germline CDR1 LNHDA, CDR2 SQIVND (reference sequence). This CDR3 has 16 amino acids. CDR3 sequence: CASSAIQGWAKNIQYF. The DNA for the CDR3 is TGTGCCAGTAGTGCCATACAGGGGTGGGCCAAAAACATTCAGTACTTC.

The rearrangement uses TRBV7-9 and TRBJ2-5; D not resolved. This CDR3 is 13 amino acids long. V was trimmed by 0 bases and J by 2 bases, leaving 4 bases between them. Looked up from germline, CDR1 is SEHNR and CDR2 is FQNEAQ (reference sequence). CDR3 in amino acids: CASSLAYQETQYF. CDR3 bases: TGTGCCAGCAGCTTAGCCTATCAAGAGACCCAGTACTTC.

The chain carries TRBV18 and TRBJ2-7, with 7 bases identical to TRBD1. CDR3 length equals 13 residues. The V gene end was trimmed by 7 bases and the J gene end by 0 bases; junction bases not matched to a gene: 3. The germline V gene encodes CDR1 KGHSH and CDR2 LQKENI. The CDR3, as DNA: TGTGCCAGCTTCCGGGACAGCTCCTACGAGCAGTACTTC. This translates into CASFRDSSYEQYF. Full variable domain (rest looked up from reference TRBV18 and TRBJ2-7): NAGVMQNPRHLVRRRGQEARLRCSPMKGHSHVYWYRQLPEEGLKFMVYLQKENIIDESGMPKERFSAEFPKEGPSILRIQQVVRGDSAAYFCASFRDSSYEQYFGPGTRLTVT.

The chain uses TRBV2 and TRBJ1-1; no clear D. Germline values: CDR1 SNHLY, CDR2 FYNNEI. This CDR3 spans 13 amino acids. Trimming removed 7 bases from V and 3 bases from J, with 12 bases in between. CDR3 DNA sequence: TGTGCCAGCATCCCGGGGTGGGACACTGAAGCTTTCTTT. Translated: CASIPGWDTEAFF.

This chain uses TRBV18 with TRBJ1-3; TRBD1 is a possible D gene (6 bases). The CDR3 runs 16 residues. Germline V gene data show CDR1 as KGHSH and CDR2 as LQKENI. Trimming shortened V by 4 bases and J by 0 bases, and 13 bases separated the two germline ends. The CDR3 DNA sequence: TGTGCCAGCTCACAGGACAGCCCGTACTCTGGAAACACCATATATTTT. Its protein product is CASSQDSPYSGNTIYF.